This T cell receptor (beta chain) was found in a study of T cell changes during pregnancy in multiple sclerosis. Repertoires were generated with immunoSEQ multiplex PCR, while TCRdb's copy carries only in-frame clones and drops some. The sample contains around 55,000 clones, 93% of which appear only once. CDR1 and CDR2 (germline): MRHNA, SNTAGT. V gave up 3 bases and J gave up 8 bases, with 13 bases separating them. The CDR3 contains 13 residues. The J gene is TRBJ1-2, the V gene TRBV6-4; D may be TRBD1 (6 bases). Here the sequenced sample was CD8+ T cells from peripheral blood mononuclear cells, taken in the second trimester of pregnancy. The source of this sequence is a female donor with multiple sclerosis, enrolled in a pregnancy study. As DNA, the CDR3 is TGTGCCAGCAGTGAAATCGATGGGACAGGCTACACCTTC. Encoded protein: CASSEIDGTGYTF.